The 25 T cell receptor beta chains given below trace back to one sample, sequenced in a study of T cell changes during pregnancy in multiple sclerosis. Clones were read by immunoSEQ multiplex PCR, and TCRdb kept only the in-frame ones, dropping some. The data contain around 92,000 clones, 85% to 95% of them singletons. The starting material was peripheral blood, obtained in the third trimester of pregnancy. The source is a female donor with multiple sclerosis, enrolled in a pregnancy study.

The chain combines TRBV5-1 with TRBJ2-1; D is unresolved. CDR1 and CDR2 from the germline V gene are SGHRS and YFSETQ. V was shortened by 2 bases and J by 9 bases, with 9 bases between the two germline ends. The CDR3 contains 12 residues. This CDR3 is CASSLQLSEQFF. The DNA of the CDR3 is TGCGCCAGCAGCTTACAGCTAAGTGAGCAGTTCTTC.

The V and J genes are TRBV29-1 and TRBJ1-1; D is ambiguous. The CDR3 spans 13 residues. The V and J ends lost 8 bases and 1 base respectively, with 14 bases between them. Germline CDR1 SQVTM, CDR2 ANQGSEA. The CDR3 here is CSLQLRRNTEAFF. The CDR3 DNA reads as TGCAGCTTGCAGTTGAGGCGGAACACTGAAGCTTTCTTT.

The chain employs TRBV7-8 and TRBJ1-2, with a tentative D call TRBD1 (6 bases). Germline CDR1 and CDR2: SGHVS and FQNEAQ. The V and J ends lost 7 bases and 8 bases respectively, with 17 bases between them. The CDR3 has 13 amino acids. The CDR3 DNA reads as TGTGCCAGCAACTACCCTGGACAGACCGGCTACACCTTC. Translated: CASNYPGQTGYTF.

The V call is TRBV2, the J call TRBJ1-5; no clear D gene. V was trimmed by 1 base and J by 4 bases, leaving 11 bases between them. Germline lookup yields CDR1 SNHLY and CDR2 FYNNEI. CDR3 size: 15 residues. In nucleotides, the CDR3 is TGTGCCAGCAGTGAAGGGAGCTTGAGGAATCAGCCCCAGCATTTT. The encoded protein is CASSEGSLRNQPQHF.

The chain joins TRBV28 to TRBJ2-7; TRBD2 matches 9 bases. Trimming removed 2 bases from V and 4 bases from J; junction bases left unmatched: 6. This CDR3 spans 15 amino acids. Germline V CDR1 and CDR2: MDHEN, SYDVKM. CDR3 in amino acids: CASSLEGSGRYEQYF. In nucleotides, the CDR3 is TGTGCCAGCAGTTTAGAAGGGAGCGGGAGGTACGAGCAGTACTTC.

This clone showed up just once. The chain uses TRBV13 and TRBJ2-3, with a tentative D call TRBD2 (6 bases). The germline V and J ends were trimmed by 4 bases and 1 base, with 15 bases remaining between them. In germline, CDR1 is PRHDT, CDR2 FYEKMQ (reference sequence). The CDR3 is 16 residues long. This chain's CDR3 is CASSSWRDSRTDTQYF. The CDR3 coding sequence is TGTGCCAGCAGCTCATGGAGGGACTCGCGCACAGATACGCAGTATTTT.

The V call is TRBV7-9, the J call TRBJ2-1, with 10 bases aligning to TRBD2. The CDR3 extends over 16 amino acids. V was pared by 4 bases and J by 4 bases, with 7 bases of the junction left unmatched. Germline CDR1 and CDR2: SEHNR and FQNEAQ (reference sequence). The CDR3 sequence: CASSSPPSGSYNEQFF. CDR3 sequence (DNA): TGTGCCAGCAGCTCCCCCCCTAGCGGGAGTTACAATGAGCAGTTCTTC.

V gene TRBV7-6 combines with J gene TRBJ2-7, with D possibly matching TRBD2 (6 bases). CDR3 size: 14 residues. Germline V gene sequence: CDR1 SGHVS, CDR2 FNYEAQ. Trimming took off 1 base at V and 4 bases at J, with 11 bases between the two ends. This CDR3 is CASSLVGSRYEQYF. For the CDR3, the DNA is TGTGCCAGCAGCTTAGTCGGGAGTCGGTACGAGCAGTACTTC.

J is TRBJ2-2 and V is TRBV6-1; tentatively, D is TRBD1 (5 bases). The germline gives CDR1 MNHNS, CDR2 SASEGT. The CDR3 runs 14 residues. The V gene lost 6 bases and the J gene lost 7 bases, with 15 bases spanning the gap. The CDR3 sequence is CASRSPGYGGELFF. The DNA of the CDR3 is TGTGCCAGCAGGAGCCCAGGGTACGGCGGGGAGCTGTTTTTT.

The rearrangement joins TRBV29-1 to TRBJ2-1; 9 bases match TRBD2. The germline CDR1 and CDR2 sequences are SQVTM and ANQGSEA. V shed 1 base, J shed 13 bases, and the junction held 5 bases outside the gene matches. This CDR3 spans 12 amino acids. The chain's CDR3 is CSVEAALAGQFF. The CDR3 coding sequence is TGCAGCGTTGAAGCTGCGCTAGCGGGACAGTTCTTC.

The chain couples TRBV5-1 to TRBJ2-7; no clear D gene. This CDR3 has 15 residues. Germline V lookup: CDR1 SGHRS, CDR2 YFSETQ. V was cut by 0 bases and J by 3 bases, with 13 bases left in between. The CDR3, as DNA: TGCGCCAGCAGCTTGGACAGCCAGGTCCTCTACGAGCAGTACTTC. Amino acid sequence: CASSLDSQVLYEQYF.

CDR3 coding DNA: TGTGCCAGCAGCTTAGCTCCGTCGGAGACCCAGTACTTC. Protein product: CASSLAPSETQYF. The chain carries TRBV11-3 and TRBJ2-5; D gene ambiguous. Germline V gene sequence: CDR1 SGHNT, CDR2 YENEEA. The CDR3 length is 13 residues. The ends were cut back, 1 base at V and 5 bases at J, with 8 bases in the middle.

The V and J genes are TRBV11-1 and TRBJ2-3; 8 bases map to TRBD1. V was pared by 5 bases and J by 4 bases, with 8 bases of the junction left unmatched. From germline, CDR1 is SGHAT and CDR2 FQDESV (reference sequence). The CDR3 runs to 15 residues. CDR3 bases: TGTGCCAGCAGCGCGGACAGGGAGAGCTCAGATACGCAGTATTTT. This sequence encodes CASSADRESSDTQYF.

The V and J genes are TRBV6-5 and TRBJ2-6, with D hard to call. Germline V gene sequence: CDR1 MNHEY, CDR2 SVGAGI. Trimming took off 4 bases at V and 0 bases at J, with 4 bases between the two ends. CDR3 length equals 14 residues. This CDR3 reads CASSLSSGANVLTF. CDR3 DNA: TGTGCCAGCAGTTTGAGCTCTGGGGCCAACGTCCTGACTTTC.

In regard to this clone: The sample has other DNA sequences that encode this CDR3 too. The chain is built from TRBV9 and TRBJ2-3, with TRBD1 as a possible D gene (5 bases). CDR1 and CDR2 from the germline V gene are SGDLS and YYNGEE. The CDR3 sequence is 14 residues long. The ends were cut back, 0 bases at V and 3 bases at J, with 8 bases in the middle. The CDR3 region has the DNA TGTGCCAGCAGCGTAGGGGCAGGGACAGATACGCAGTATTTT. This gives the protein CASSVGAGTDTQYF.

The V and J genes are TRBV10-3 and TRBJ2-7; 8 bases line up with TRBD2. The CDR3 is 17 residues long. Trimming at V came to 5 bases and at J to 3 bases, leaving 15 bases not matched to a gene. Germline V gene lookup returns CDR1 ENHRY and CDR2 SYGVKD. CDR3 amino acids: CAISYPRGGSGNYEQYF. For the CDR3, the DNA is TGTGCCATCAGTTACCCCCGGGGGGGTAGCGGGAACTACGAGCAGTACTTC.

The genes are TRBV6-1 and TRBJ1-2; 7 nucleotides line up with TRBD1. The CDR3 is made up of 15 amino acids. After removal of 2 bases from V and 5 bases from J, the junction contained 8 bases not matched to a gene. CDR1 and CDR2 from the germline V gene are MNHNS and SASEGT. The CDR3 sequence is CASSELPGTVYGYTF. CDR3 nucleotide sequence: TGTGCCAGCAGTGAACTTCCCGGGACAGTTTATGGCTACACCTTC.

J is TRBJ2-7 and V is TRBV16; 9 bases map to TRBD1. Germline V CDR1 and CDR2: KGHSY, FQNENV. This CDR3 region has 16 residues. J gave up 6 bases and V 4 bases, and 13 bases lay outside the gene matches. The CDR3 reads CASSLSRPGTGSEQYF. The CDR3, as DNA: TGTGCCAGCAGCCTTAGCCGTCCCGGGACAGGGAGCGAGCAGTACTTC.

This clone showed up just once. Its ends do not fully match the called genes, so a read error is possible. The CDR3: CASSPDGVAEQYF. In nucleotides, the CDR3 is TGTGCTAGCAGCCCGGATGGAGTGGCCGAGCAGTACTTC. The chain joins TRBV7-7 to TRBJ2-7, with D unresolved. The CDR3 has 13 amino acids. Germline CDR1 and CDR2: SSHAT and FNYEAQ (reference sequence).

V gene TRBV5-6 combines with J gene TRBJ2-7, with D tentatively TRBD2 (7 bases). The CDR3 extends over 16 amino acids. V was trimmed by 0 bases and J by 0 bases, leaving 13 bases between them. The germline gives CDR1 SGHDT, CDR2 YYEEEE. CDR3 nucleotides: TGTGCCAGCAGCTTGGAAGGGGGGGAGAGCTCCTACGAGCAGTACTTC. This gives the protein CASSLEGGESSYEQYF. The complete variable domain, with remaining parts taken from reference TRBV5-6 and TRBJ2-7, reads DAGVTQSPTHLIKTRGQQVTLRCSPKSGHDTVSWYQQALGQGPQFIFQYYEEEERQRGNFPDRFSGHQFPNYSSELNVNALLLGDSALYLCASSLEGGESSYEQYFGPGTRLTVT.

The CDR3 DNA follows: TGTGCCAGCAGTCCCCCGGGTAGTCGGACTAACTATGGCTACACCTTC. This gives the protein CASSPPGSRTNYGYTF. The chain is built from TRBV25-1 and TRBJ1-2; D remains ambiguous. The length of the CDR3 is 16 residues. Trimming took off 5 bases at V and 0 bases at J, with 16 bases between the two ends. Germline loops: CDR1 MGHDK, CDR2 SYGVNS.

CDR3 protein: CASRMGQGGNQPQHF. CDR3 DNA sequence: TGTGCCAGCAGGATGGGACAGGGTGGCAATCAGCCCCAGCATTTT. The chain joins TRBV6-1 to TRBJ1-5; 9 bases line up with TRBD1. This CDR3 is built from 15 residues. CDR1 and CDR2 from the germline V gene are MNHNS and SASEGT. J lost 2 bases, V lost 6 bases, and 5 bases had no gene match.

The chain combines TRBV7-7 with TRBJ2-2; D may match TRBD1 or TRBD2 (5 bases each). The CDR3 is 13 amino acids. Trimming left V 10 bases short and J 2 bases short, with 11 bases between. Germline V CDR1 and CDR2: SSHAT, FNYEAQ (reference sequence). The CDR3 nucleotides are TGTGCCACCAGGGAGTTCAACACCGGGGAGCTGTTTTTT. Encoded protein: CATREFNTGELFF. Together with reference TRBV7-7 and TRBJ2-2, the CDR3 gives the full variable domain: GAGVSQSPRYKVTKRGQDVTLRCDPISSHATLYWYQQALGQGPEFLTYFNYEAQPDKSGLPSDRFSAERPEGSISTLTIQRTEQRDSAMYRCATREFNTGELFFGEGSRLTVL.

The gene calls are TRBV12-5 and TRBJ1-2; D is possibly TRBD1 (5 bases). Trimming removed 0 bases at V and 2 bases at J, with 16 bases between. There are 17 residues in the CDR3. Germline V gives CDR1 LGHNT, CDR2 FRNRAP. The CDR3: CASGLVVGGWRNYGYTF. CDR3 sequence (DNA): TGTGCTAGTGGTTTGGTAGTGGGGGGATGGAGAAACTATGGCTACACCTTC.

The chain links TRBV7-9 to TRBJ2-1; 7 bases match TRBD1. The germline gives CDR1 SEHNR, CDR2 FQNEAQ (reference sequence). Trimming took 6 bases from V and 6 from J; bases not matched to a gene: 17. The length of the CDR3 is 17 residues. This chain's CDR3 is CASRPDRARENSNEQFF. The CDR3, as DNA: TGTGCCAGCAGACCCGACAGGGCGAGGGAGAATTCCAATGAGCAGTTCTTC.